The 27 T cell receptor beta chains listed next were all sequenced from one sample in a study of OX40 agonist ivuxolimab in advanced cancers. Sequenced by immunoSEQ multiplex PCR; TCRdb stores in-frame clones only, minus some. The table shows roughly 98,000 clones, with around 83% occurring only once. The sequences come from CD4+ or CD8+ T cells sorted from blood, collected in a trial of the OX40 agonist ivuxolimab. Receptors were obtained from an adult with an advanced solid tumor such as melanoma, head and neck, liver or kidney cancer.

J is TRBJ1-1 and V is TRBV2, with D hard to call. V was pared by 8 bases and J by 1 base, with 14 bases between. Germline-derived CDR1 and CDR2 are SNHLY and FYNNEI. The CDR3 sequence is 14 residues long. CDR3 region: CASLRPEPNTEAFF. As DNA, the CDR3 is TGTGCCAGCCTCAGACCGGAACCGAACACTGAAGCTTTCTTT.

This chain joins TRBV5-4 and TRBJ2-7; TRBD2 matches at 13 bases. Losses at the gene ends were 4 bases for V and 0 bases for J; bases not matched to a gene: 4. The CDR3 runs to 16 residues. The germline gives CDR1 SGHNT, CDR2 YYREEE (reference sequence). The CDR3 bases are TGTGCCAGCAGCCCGGGACTAGCGGGGTACTCCTACGAGCAGTACTTC. Translating gives CASSPGLAGYSYEQYF.

V is TRBV4-3 and J is TRBJ1-2; 7 bases are a match to TRBD1. Germline CDR1 reads LGHNA; CDR2 reads YSLEER. CDR3 length: 14 residues. Losses at the gene ends were 3 bases for V and 4 bases for J; bases not matched to a gene: 5. This CDR3 is CASSQETGTYGYTF. DNA for the CDR3: TGCGCCAGCAGCCAGGAGACAGGGACCTATGGCTACACCTTC.

Here the CDR3 DNA reads TGTGCCAGCAGCGTAGGGGCTAGCGGGAGAAGGCAGTTCTTC. This translates into CASSVGASGRRQFF. The rearrangement uses TRBV9 and TRBJ2-1; TRBD2 matches at 10 bases. CDR1 is SGDLS and CDR2 is YYNGEE in the germline V gene. The V gene end was trimmed by 0 bases and the J gene end by 12 bases; junction bases not matched to a gene: 6. CDR3 length equals 14 residues.

This chain links TRBV4-3 with TRBJ1-3; D uncertain. This CDR3 comprises 17 residues. Germline values: CDR1 LGHNA, CDR2 YSLEER. V lost 0 bases, J lost 2 bases, and 14 bases lay in between. The CDR3 loop is CASSQDPQAATGNTIYF. CDR3 in DNA: TGCGCCAGCAGCCAAGATCCCCAGGCAGCCACTGGAAACACCATATATTTT.

The J gene is TRBJ1-4, the V gene TRBV7-9, with D tentatively TRBD1 (5 bases). Trimming cost V 6 bases and J 5 bases, with 13 bases left between them. This CDR3 spans 14 amino acids. Germline V CDR1 and CDR2: SEHNR, FQNEAQ (reference sequence). Written as DNA, the CDR3 is TGTGCCAGCAGGTCCGACAGAAACAATGAAAAACTGTTTTTT. Residues: CASRSDRNNEKLFF.

This clone was observed a few times. The rearrangement uses TRBV11-1 and TRBJ2-7; D remains unclear. The germline gives CDR1 SGHAT, CDR2 FQDESV (reference sequence). Between the trimmed V and J ends, which lost 1 base and 2 bases, there was a span of 9 bases. The CDR3 contains 14 residues. The CDR3 reads CASSLDVQTYEQYF. CDR3 DNA sequence: TGTGCCAGCAGCTTAGACGTCCAAACCTACGAGCAGTACTTC.

This clone was found once. The chain links TRBV6-5 to TRBJ2-7; D is undetermined. CDR1 and CDR2 from the germline V gene are MNHEY and SVGAGI. The CDR3 contains 13 residues. Trimming pared 0 bases from V and 3 bases from J, leaving 6 bases between. In DNA form, the CDR3 reads TGTGCCAGCAGTTACTCGGAGATCTACGAGCAGTACTTC. It specifies CASSYSEIYEQYF.

This clone was seen only a few times. V gene TRBV29-1 combines with J gene TRBJ2-1; D may match TRBD1 or TRBD2 (6 bases each). The germline V and J ends were trimmed by 7 bases and 7 bases, with 14 bases remaining between them. This CDR3 has 12 amino acids. Germline V gene sequence: CDR1 SQVTM, CDR2 ANQGSEA. CDR3 DNA: TGCAGCGCCGGGACAAGCGGGAATGAGCAGTTCTTC. Protein sequence: CSAGTSGNEQFF.

The CDR3 protein is CASSLSGGDPYNEQFF. CDR3 in DNA: TGTGCCAGCAGCTTATCAGGGGGAGACCCCTACAATGAGCAGTTCTTC. This rearrangement joins TRBV11-3 to TRBJ2-1; the match to TRBD1 covers 7 bases. Germline CDR1 reads SGHNT; CDR2 reads YENEEA. This CDR3 comprises 16 residues. The ends lost 2 bases at V and 2 bases at J; junction bases unmatched: 6.

The CDR3 here is CASSEGAASYGYTF. The DNA for the CDR3 is TGTGCCAGCAGTGAAGGGGCAGCCTCATATGGCTACACCTTC. The chain has TRBV6-5 and TRBJ1-2; a weak D match, TRBD1 (5 bases). From germline, CDR1 is MNHEY and CDR2 SVGAGI. The V and J ends lost 5 bases and 5 bases respectively, with 15 bases between them. This CDR3 spans 14 amino acids.

The J gene is TRBJ2-5, the V gene TRBV4-3; 9 nucleotides match TRBD2. The V gene end was trimmed by 5 bases and the J gene end by 5 bases; junction bases not matched to a gene: 9. The V gene's germline CDR1 is LGHNA and CDR2 YSLEER. CDR3 size: 15 residues. The CDR3 reads CASSKGSGSVETQYF. In DNA form, the CDR3 reads TGCGCCAGCAGCAAGGGTAGCGGGAGTGTGGAGACCCAGTACTTC.

This clone was seen a handful of times. This rearrangement joins TRBV2 to TRBJ2-1; TRBD1 agrees at 9 bases. The CDR3 length is 15 residues. The germline gives CDR1 SNHLY, CDR2 FYNNEI. The V segment lost 5 bases and the J segment 7 bases; nucleotides outside the gene matches: 9. CDR3 loop: CASSWGRDRVNEQFF. Here the CDR3 DNA reads TGTGCCAGCAGTTGGGGACGGGACAGGGTTAATGAGCAGTTCTTC.

CDR3 sequence reads: CASSLVYQRYNEQFF. The CDR3 nucleotides are TGCGCCAGCAGCTTGGTGTACCAGCGGTACAATGAGCAGTTCTTC. This chain uses TRBV5-1 with TRBJ2-1; D perhaps matches TRBD2 (5 bases). The CDR3 runs 15 residues. With 0 bases removed from V and 4 bases from J, the gap between germline ends came to 11 bases. Per germline, CDR1 SGHRS and CDR2 YFSETQ. Combining the CDR3 with reference TRBV5-1 and TRBJ2-1 gives the whole variable domain KAGVTQTPRYLIKTRGQQVTLSCSPISGHRSVSWYQQTPGQGLQFLFEYFSETQRNKGNFPGRFSGRQFSNSRSEMNVSTLELGDSALYLCASSLVYQRYNEQFFGPGTRLTVL.

The chain uses TRBV10-1 and TRBJ1-2; a possible D gene is TRBD1 (5 bases). V lost 4 bases and J 8 bases, leaving 14 bases between the germline ends. The CDR3 contains 13 residues. Germline V gene data show CDR1 as WNHNN and CDR2 as SYGVQD (reference sequence). The CDR3 DNA reads as TGCGCCAGCAGTGCGGACACGATGTACGGCTACACCTTC. Residues: CASSADTMYGYTF.

The J gene is TRBJ2-2, the V gene TRBV5-1; TRBD1 or TRBD2 may be the D gene (6 bases each). V was pared by 7 bases and J by 5 bases, with 18 bases between. Germline loops: CDR1 SGHRS, CDR2 YFSETQ. This CDR3 contains 15 residues. The CDR3 region is CASSPGAGKTGELFF. As DNA, the CDR3 is TGCGCCAGCTCACCGGGGGCCGGAAAAACCGGGGAGCTGTTTTTT.

The CDR3 loop reads CASSNKQGSSYEQYF. Here the CDR3 DNA reads TGTGCCAGCAGCAACAAACAGGGGAGCTCCTACGAGCAGTACTTC. The chain joins TRBV11-3 to TRBJ2-7; 7 nucleotides align to TRBD1. The CDR3 contains 15 residues. J was trimmed by 0 bases and V by 5 bases; bases with no gene match: 7. The V gene's germline CDR1 is SGHNT and CDR2 YENEEA.

The chain joins TRBV28 to TRBJ1-4, with 9 bases that match TRBD1. The CDR3 is made up of 15 amino acids. Germline V CDR1 and CDR2: MDHEN, SYDVKM. J was trimmed by 3 bases and V by 6 bases; bases with no gene match: 5. As DNA, the CDR3 is TGTGCCAGCAGCGACAGGGGGGGGCCTAATGAAAAACTGTTTTTT. Amino acids: CASSDRGGPNEKLFF. The whole variable domain, remainder taken from reference TRBV28 and TRBJ1-4, is DVKVTQSSRYLVKRTGEKVFLECVQDMDHENMFWYRQDPGLGLRLIYFSYDVKMKEKGDIPEGYSVSREKKERFSLILESASTNQTSMYLCASSDRGGPNEKLFFGSGTQLSVL.

This clone was detected only a few times. The chain carries TRBV5-6 and TRBJ1-5; TRBD1 is a possible D gene (5 bases). V was shortened by 0 bases and J by 7 bases, with 11 bases between the two germline ends. This CDR3 is 14 amino acids long. Germline CDR1 is SGHDT and CDR2 is YYEEEE. CDR3 in amino acids: CASSLEGAIQPQHF. The CDR3 DNA reads as TGTGCCAGCAGCTTGGAAGGGGCGATCCAGCCCCAGCATTTT.

The V gene is TRBV5-4, the J gene TRBJ2-3; no firm D call. The CDR3 spans 14 residues. V was cut by 4 bases and J by 3 bases, with 12 bases left in between. CDR1 SGHNT and CDR2 YYREEE come from the germline V gene (reference sequence). In nucleotides, the CDR3 is TGTGCCAGCAGCCCCGAACCCTTAACAGATACGCAGTATTTT. It is translated as CASSPEPLTDTQYF.

The chain carries TRBV7-9 and TRBJ2-1; D possibly corresponds to TRBD1 (6 bases). The CDR3 has 15 amino acids. The V gene lost 4 bases and the J gene lost 1 base, with 11 bases spanning the gap. Germline V gene lookup returns CDR1 SEHNR and CDR2 FQNEAQ (reference sequence). The CDR3 is CASSSYRESYNEQFF. The CDR3 DNA is TGTGCCAGCAGCTCCTACAGGGAGTCCTACAATGAGCAGTTCTTC.

This clone was detected a few times. The rearrangement uses TRBV7-9 and TRBJ1-1; D not certain. Germline lookup yields CDR1 SEHNR and CDR2 FQNEAQ (reference sequence). This CDR3 has 14 residues. Between the trimmed V and J ends, which lost 6 bases and 4 bases, there was a span of 15 bases. The CDR3 spells CASRPGPGGTEAFF. Written as DNA, the CDR3 is TGTGCCAGCAGACCGGGTCCAGGAGGCACTGAAGCTTTCTTT.

This clone was counted at least ten times. This chain links TRBV10-3 with TRBJ1-1; 8 nucleotides agree with TRBD1. CDR1 and CDR2 (germline): ENHRY, SYGVKD. V shed 10 bases and J 2 bases; nucleotides not matched to a gene: 3. The CDR3 has 12 amino acids. DNA of the CDR3: TGTGCCACTGGACAGGGAAACACTGAAGCTTTCTTT. It is translated as CATGQGNTEAFF.

This clone was counted a single time. This chain connects TRBV5-4 to TRBJ2-1; D possibly corresponds to TRBD2 (5 bases). The CDR3 consists of 16 residues. Germline V lookup: CDR1 SGHNT, CDR2 YYREEE (reference sequence). V was cut by 5 bases and J by 1 base, with 16 bases left in between. In nucleotides, the CDR3 is TGTGCCAGCAGTGGTACGGCGAGGGCATCCTACAATGAGCAGTTCTTC. Protein product: CASSGTARASYNEQFF.

The V and J genes are TRBV5-8 and TRBJ2-6; D might be TRBD2 (5 bases). The CDR3 sequence is 15 residues long. In germline, CDR1 is SGHTS, CDR2 YDEGEE. Deletions cut 2 bases from V and 0 bases from J, with 6 bases between. The CDR3 loop reads CASSFEGSGANVLTF. In DNA, the CDR3 is TGTGCCAGCAGCTTTGAGGGCTCTGGGGCCAACGTCCTGACTTTC.

V gene TRBV7-2 combines with J gene TRBJ1-4; D remains unclear. The CDR3 extends over 14 amino acids. The V gene's germline CDR1 is SGHTA and CDR2 FQGNSA. V was clipped by 7 bases and J by 4 bases, with 13 bases between them. Here the CDR3 DNA reads TGTGCCAGCACCAAGACCCTACTTAATGAAAAACTGTTTTTT. It translates to CASTKTLLNEKLFF.

The chain is built from TRBV28 and TRBJ2-7; 8 bases agree with TRBD1. Germline V gene data show CDR1 as MDHEN and CDR2 as SYDVKM. V gave up 6 bases and J gave up 3 bases; unmatched junction bases: 10. This CDR3 has 15 amino acids. The CDR3 bases are TGTGCCAGCAGAGGGCCTGGACAGGGAGGCTACGAGCAGTACTTC. This gives the protein CASRGPGQGGYEQYF.